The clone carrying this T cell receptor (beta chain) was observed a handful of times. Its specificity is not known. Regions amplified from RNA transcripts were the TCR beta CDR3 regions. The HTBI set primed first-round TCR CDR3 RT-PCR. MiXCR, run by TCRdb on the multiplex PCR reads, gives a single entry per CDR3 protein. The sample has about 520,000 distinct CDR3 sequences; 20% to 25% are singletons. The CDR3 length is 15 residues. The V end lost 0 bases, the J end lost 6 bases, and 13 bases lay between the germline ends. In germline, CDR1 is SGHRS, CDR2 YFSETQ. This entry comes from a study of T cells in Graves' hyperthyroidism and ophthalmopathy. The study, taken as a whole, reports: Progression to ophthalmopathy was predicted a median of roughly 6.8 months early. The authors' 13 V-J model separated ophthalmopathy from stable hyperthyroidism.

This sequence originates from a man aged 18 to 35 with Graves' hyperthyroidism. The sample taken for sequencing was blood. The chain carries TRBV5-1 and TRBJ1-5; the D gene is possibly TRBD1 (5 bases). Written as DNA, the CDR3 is TGCGCCAGCAGCTTGGAGGGGCCGCCGTTTCAGCCCCAGCATTTT. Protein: CASSLEGPPFQPQHF.